The source of this TCR beta chain is a study of T cell repertoires in cytomegalovirus infection. As for the study in general: CMV epitopes in the study were HLA-C-restricted (recently identified) and HLA-B-restricted (well studied). Matching HLA type, along with CMV infection, was indicated by public TCR beta signatures.

V lost 2 bases, J lost 7 bases, and 13 bases stayed unmatched. This CDR3 has 17 residues. Germline CDR1 is SGHNT and CDR2 is YYREEE (reference sequence). This clonotype was seen more than once but under ten times. As yet, its antigen is unknown. MiXCR, run by TCRdb on the reads, gives a single entry per CDR3 protein. In the table there are some 130,000 distinct CDR3 sequences, over 25% of which are singletons. General study results and limits: HLA-C-restricted CMV-specific TCR beta clonotypes were dominant in the ex vivo response.

This sequence originates from a human donor in good health (CMV status not recorded). Some clones in this sample may be carry-over from other donors' samples. The input for sequencing was CD8+ T cells from cultured PBMCs, taken from culture after CMV antigen stimulation. The chain employs TRBV5-4 and TRBJ2-2; 8 bases line up with TRBD2. The CDR3 DNA sequence: TGTGCCAGCAGCTTCGGAACCTTAGCGGGGAACGGCGGGGAGCTGTTTTTT. Encoded protein: CASSFGTLAGNGGELFF.